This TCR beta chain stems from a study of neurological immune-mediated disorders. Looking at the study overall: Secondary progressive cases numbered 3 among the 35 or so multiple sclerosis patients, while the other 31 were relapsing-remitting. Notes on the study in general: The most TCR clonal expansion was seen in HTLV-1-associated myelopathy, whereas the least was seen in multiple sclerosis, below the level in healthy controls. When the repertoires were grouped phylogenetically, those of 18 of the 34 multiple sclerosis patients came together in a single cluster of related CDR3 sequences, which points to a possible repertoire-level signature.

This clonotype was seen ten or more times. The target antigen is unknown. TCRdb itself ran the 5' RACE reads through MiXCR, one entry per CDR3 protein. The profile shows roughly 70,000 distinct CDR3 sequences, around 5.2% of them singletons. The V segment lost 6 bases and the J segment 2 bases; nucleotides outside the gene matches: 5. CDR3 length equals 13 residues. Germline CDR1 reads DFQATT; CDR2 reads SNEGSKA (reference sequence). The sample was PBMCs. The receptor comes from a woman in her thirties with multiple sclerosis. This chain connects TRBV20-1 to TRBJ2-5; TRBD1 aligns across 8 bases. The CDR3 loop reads CSAIRGLQETQYF. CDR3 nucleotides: TGCAGTGCCATCAGGGGGCTGCAAGAGACCCAGTACTTC.